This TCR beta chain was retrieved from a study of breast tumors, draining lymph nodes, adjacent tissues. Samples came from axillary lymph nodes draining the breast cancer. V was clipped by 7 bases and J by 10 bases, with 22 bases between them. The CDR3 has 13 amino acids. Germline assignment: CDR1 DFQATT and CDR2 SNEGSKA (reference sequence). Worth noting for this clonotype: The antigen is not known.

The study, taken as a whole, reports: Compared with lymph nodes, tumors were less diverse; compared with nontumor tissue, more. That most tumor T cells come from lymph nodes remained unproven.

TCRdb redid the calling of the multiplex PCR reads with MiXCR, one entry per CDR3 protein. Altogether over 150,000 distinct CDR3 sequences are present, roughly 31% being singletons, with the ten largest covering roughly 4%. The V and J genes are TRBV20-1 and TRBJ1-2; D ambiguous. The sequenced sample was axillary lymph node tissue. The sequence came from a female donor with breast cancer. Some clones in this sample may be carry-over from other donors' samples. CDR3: CSVFEDSLGDYTF. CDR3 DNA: TGCAGTGTTTTTGAGGATTCGCTCGGAGACTACACCTTC.